The next 10 T cell receptor beta chains were all read from a single sample in a study of blood T cell repertoires in COVID-19. Libraries were prepared by immunoSEQ multiplex PCR; TCRdb keeps only in-frame clonotypes and omits some of them. This repertoire shows approximately 250,000 clones, 88% found once; its top ten account for 2% to 2.5%. The sequencing sample was made of PBMCs or T cells enriched from blood (not recorded which). The receptors derive from a woman in her sixties or seventies in a cohort exposed to, infected with or recovered from COVID-19 (not recorded which).

The genes are TRBV3-1 (or the pseudogene TRBV3-2) and TRBJ2-3; weak D call: TRBD2 (6 bases). Between the trimmed V and J ends, which lost 0 bases and 1 base, there was a span of 20 bases. The V gene's germline CDR1 is LGHDT and CDR2 YNNKEL (reference sequence). The CDR3 runs 19 residues. The CDR3 nucleotides read TGTGCCAGCAGCCAAGAAAGTCCGGGAGACTTTAGGCGCACAGATACGCAGTATTTT. It translates to CASSQESPGDFRRTDTQYF.

The V and J genes are TRBV27 and TRBJ2-7; TRBD2 aligns across 10 bases. The germline CDR1 and CDR2 sequences are MNHEY and SMNVEV (reference sequence). V lost 6 bases, J lost 0 bases, and 5 bases stayed unmatched. The CDR3 spans 15 residues. CDR3 sequence (DNA): TGTGCCAGCAGGTCTGGACTAGCGGCCTCCTACGAGCAGTACTTC. Translating gives CASRSGLAASYEQYF.

This clone appeared a single time. The chain uses TRBV6-6 and TRBJ1-1; D possibly corresponds to TRBD1 (5 bases). Trimming removed 6 bases from V and 1 base from J, with 12 bases in between. The germline V gene has CDR1 MNHNY and CDR2 SVGAGI (reference sequence). The CDR3 sequence is 14 residues long. CDR3 region: CASSKGLSNTEAFF. The CDR3 bases are TGTGCCAGCAGCAAGGGACTTTCGAACACTGAAGCTTTCTTT.

This chain joins TRBV18 and TRBJ1-6; no definite D call. The CDR3 has 14 residues. CDR1 and CDR2 from the germline V gene are KGHSH and LQKENI. The ends were cut back, 2 bases at V and 7 bases at J, with 9 bases in the middle. CDR3 in amino acids: CASSPNLENSPLHF. The CDR3 nucleotides are TGTGCCAGCTCACCAAATTTGGAGAATTCACCCCTCCACTTT.

The V and J genes are TRBV19 and TRBJ2-7, with 8 bases aligning to TRBD1. CDR3 length: 13 amino acids. J was trimmed by 4 bases and V by 6 bases; bases with no gene match: 5. Germline values: CDR1 LNHDA, CDR2 SQIVND (reference sequence). Here the CDR3 reads CASSGQGGYEQYF. CDR3 nucleotides: TGTGCCAGTAGCGGACAGGGAGGATACGAGCAGTACTTC.

The rearrangement joins TRBV9 to TRBJ2-1; D is ambiguous. V lost 4 bases to trimming and J lost 0 bases, with 8 bases between them. Germline CDR1 is SGDLS and CDR2 is YYNGEE. The CDR3 totals 14 residues. CDR3 protein: CASSPLSSYNEQFF. DNA for the CDR3: TGTGCCAGCAGCCCCCTTAGCTCCTACAATGAGCAGTTCTTC.

J is TRBJ1-2 and V is TRBV27; 9 positions agree with TRBD1. The CDR3 is 14 residues long. Germline V lookup: CDR1 MNHEY, CDR2 SMNVEV (reference sequence). The ends lost 5 bases at V and 8 bases at J; junction bases unmatched: 9. The CDR3 protein is CASSPNRGRQGYTF. CDR3 bases: TGTGCCAGCAGTCCTAACAGGGGGCGGCAGGGCTACACCTTC.

This clone came up a few times. This chain joins TRBV5-1 and TRBJ1-2; D is perhaps TRBD1 (6 bases). Trimming took off 0 bases at V and 4 bases at J, with 10 bases between the two ends. Germline V gives CDR1 SGHRS, CDR2 YFSETQ. The CDR3 runs 14 residues. The CDR3 sequence: CASSLAPDSYGYTF. The DNA of the CDR3 is TGCGCCAGCAGCTTGGCCCCGGACAGCTATGGCTACACCTTC.

The CDR3 protein is CASSSTGGAVGELFF. Written as DNA, the CDR3 is TGTGCCAGCAGCTCGACAGGGGGCGCGGTCGGGGAGCTGTTTTTT. V gene TRBV11-3 combines with J gene TRBJ2-2; 10 nucleotides line up with TRBD1. Germline V gives CDR1 SGHNT, CDR2 YENEEA. CDR3 size: 15 residues. Unmatched junction bases numbered 6, after V lost 4 bases and J lost 7 bases. Full variable domain (rest looked up from reference TRBV11-3 and TRBJ2-2): EAGVVQSPRYKIIEKKQPVAFWCNPISGHNTLYWYLQNLGQGPELLIRYENEEAVDDSQLPKDRFSAERLKGVDSTLKIQPAELGDSAVYLCASSSTGGAVGELFFGEGSRLTVL.

V and J are TRBV18 and TRBJ1-3; 7 bases match TRBD1. Unmatched junction bases numbered 2, after V lost 0 bases and J lost 0 bases. Germline-derived CDR1 and CDR2 are KGHSH and LQKENI. CDR3 size: 16 residues. DNA of the CDR3: TGTGCCAGCTCACCACCTCCAGGGGGCTCTGGAAACACCATATATTTT. This gives the protein CASSPPPGGSGNTIYF.